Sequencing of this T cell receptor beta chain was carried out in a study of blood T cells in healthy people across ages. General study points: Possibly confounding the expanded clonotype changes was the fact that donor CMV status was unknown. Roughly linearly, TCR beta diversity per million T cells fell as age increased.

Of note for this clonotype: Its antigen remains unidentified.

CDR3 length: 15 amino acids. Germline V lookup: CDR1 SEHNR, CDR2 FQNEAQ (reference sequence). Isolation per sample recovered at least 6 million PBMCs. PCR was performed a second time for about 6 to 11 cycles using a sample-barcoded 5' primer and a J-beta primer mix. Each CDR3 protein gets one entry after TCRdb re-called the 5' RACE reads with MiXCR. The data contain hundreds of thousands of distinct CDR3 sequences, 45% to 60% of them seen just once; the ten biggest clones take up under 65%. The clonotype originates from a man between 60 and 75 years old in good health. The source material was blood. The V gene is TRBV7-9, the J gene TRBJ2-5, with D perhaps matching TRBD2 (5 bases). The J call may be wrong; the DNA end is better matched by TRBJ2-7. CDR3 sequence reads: CASSLKRADSYEQYF. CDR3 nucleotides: TGTGCCAGCAGCTTAAAACGAGCGGACTCCTACGAGCAGTACTTC.